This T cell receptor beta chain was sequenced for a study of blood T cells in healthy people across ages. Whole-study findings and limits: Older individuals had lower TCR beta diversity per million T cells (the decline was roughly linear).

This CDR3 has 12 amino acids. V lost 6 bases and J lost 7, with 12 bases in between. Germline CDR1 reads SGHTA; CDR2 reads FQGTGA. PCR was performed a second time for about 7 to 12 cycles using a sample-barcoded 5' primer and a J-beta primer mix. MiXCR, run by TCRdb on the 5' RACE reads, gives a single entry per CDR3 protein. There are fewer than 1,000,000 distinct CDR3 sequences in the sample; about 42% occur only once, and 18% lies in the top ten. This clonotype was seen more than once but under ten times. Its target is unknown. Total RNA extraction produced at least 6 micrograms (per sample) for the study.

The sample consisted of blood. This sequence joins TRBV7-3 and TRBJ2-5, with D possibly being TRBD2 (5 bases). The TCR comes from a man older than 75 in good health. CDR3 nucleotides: TGTGCCAGCAGTCCCGGACTTGGGACCCAGTACTTC. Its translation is CASSPGLGTQYF.